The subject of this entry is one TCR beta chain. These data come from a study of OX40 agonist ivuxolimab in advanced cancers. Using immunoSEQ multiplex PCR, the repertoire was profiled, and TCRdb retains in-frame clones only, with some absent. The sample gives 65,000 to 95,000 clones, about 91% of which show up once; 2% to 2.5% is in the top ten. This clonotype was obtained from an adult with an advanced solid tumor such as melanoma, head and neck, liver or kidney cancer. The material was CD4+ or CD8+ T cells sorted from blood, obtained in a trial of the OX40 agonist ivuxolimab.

The CDR3 loop is CASSFNRGETQYF. CDR3 nucleotides: TGTGCCAGCAGCTTCAACAGGGGCGAGACCCAGTACTTC. The rearrangement joins TRBV11-2 to TRBJ2-5; 7 bases fit TRBD1. Germline V gene lookup returns CDR1 SGHAT and CDR2 FQNNGV. This CDR3 contains 13 residues. The V segment lost 3 bases and the J segment 5 bases; nucleotides outside the gene matches: 3.